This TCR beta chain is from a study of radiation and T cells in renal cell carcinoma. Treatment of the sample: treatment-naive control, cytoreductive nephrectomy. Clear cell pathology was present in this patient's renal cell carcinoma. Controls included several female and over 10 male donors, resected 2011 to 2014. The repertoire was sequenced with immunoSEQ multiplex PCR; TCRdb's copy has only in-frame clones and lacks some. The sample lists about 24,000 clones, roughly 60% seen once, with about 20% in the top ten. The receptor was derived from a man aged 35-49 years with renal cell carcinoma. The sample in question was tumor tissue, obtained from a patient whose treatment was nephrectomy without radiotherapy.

CDR3 amino acids: CASSLDRGARVLFF. The CDR3, as DNA: TGTGCCAGCAGCTTGGATAGGGGAGCCCGGGTGCTGTTTTTT. The rearrangement joins TRBV7-9 to TRBJ2-2; D may be TRBD1 or TRBD2 (5 bases each). Between the trimmed V and J ends, which lost 3 bases and 13 bases, there was a span of 18 bases. The CDR3 is 14 amino acids. Germline CDR1 is SEHNR and CDR2 is FQNEAQ (reference sequence).